The clone carrying this TCR beta chain was found many times. The V and J ends lost 5 bases and 3 bases respectively, with 8 bases between them. In germline, CDR1 is SGHAT, CDR2 FQNNGV. The length of the CDR3 is 13 residues. This record comes from a study of T cells in Graves' hyperthyroidism and ophthalmopathy. Study-level background: Peripheral blood draws took place at initial diagnosis, ahead of any treatment.

Among the patients, aged 18 to 65, hyperthyroidism was newly diagnosed and had lasted under 2 months. Amplified TCR beta CDR3 regions came from RNA transcripts. Carried out on the TCR CDR3, a first-round RT-PCR used the HTBI primer set. One entry per CDR3 protein results from TCRdb running MiXCR on the multiplex PCR reads. The sample holds some 420,000 distinct CDR3 sequences, roughly an eighth seen once. Input material: blood. This sequence was found in a woman under 30 with Graves' hyperthyroidism. This sequence joins TRBV11-2 and TRBJ1-5; D is undetermined. The CDR3 sequence is CASSLSYNQPQHF. The CDR3 coding sequence is TGTGCCAGCAGCCTAAGCTACAATCAGCCCCAGCATTTT.